Only a few counts were recorded for the clone carrying this T cell receptor beta chain. 13 Jbeta primers and 60 Vbeta primers were used for the PCR. The table came from immunoSEQ multiplex PCR; TCRdb's copy has only in-frame clones and leaves some out. This table holds about 110,000 clones, just over 70% found once. The entry originates in a study of cytomegalovirus exposure and HLA in healthy donors. This CDR3 has 13 amino acids. The V gene's germline CDR1 is SQVTM and CDR2 ANQGSEA. Trimming took off 6 bases at V and 7 bases at J, with 16 bases between the two ends. The material sequenced was PBMCs. This rearrangement joins TRBV29-1 to TRBJ2-4; a possible D gene is TRBD2 (5 bases). This TCR came from a boy aged 5-17 years in good health and CMV-seronegative. The DNA for the CDR3 is TGCAGCGTGGGCATTGTCTCGGGGAACATTCAGTACTTC. It specifies CSVGIVSGNIQYF. Based on the CDR3 plus reference TRBV29-1 and TRBJ2-4, the full variable domain is SAVISQKPSRDICQRGTSLTIQCQVDSQVTMMFWYRQQPGQSLTLIATANQGSEATYESGFVIDKFPISRPNLTFSTLTVSNMSPEDSSIYLCSVGIVSGNIQYFGAGTRLSVL.